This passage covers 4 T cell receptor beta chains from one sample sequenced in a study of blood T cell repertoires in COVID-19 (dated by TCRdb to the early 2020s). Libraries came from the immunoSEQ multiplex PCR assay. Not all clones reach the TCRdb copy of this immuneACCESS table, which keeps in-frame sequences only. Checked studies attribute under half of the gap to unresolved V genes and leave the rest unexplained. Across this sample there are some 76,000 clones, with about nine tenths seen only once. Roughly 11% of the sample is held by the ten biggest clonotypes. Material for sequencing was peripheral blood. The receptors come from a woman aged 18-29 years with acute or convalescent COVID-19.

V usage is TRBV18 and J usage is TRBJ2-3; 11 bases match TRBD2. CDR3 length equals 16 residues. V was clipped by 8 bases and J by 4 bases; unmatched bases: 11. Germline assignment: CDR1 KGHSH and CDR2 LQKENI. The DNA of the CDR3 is TGTGCCAGCAAGGGGACTAGCGGCGCAGCGGCAGATACGCAGTATTTT. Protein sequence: CASKGTSGAAADTQYF.

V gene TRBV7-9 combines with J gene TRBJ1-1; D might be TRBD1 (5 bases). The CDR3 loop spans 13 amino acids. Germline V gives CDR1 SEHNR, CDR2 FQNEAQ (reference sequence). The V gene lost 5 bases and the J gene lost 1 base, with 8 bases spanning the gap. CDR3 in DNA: TGTGCCAGCAGCCAAACAGGGAACACTGAAGCTTTCTTT. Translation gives CASSQTGNTEAFF.

The CDR3 bases are TGTGCCAGCAGTGCGACTAGCGGGGGGTACAATGAGCAGTTCTTC. This gives the protein CASSATSGGYNEQFF. V gene TRBV2 combines with J gene TRBJ2-1, with 13 bases identical to TRBD2. The CDR3 runs to 15 residues. The ends lost 4 bases at V and 4 bases at J; junction bases unmatched: 1. Germline V gene sequence: CDR1 SNHLY, CDR2 FYNNEI.

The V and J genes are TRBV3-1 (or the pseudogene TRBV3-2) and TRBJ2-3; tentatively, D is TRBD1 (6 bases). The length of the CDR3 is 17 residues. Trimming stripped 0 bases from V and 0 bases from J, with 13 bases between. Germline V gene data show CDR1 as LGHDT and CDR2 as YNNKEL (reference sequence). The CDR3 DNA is TGTGCCAGCAGCCAAGATACCGACAGGACTAGCACAGATACGCAGTATTTT. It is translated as CASSQDTDRTSTDTQYF.